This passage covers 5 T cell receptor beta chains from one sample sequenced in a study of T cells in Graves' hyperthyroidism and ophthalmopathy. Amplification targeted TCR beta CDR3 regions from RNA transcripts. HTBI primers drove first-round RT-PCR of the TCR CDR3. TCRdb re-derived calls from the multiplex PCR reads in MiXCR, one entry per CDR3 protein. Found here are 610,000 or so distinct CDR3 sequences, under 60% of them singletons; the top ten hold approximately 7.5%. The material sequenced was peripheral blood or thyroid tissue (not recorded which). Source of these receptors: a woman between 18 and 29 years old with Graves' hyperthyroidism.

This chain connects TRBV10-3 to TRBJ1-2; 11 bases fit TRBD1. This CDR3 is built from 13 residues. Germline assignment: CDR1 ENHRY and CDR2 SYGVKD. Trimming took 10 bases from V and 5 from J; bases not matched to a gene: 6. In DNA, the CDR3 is TGTGCCACCCGGACAGGGGGCAGTTATGGCTACACCTTC. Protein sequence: CATRTGGSYGYTF.

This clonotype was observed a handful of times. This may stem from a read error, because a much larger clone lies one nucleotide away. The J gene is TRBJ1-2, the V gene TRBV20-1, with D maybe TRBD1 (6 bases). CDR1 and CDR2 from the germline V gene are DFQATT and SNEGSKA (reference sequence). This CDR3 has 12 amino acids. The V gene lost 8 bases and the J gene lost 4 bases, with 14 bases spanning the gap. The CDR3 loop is CSPEQGSYGYTF. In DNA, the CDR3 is TGCAGTCCGGAACAGGGAAGCTATGGCTACACCTTC.

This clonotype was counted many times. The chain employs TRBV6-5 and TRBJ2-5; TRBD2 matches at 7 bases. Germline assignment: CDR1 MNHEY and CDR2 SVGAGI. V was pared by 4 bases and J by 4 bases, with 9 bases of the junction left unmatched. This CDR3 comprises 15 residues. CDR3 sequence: CASSWTSGEGETQYF. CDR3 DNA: TGTGCCAGCAGTTGGACTAGTGGGGAGGGAGAGACCCAGTACTTC.

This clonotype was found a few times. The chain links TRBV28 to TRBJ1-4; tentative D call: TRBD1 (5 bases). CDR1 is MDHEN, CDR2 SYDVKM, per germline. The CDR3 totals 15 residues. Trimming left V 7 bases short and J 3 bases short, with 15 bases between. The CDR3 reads CASTAGGVANEKLFF. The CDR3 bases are TGTGCCAGCACCGCCGGAGGGGTCGCTAATGAAAAACTGTTTTTT.

CDR3 DNA: TGTGCCAGCAGGTGGGGGCAGGGAGGGACCTTGAACACTGAAGCTTTCTTT. Its translation: CASRWGQGGTLNTEAFF. The chain combines TRBV2 with TRBJ1-1, with a tentative D call TRBD1 (6 bases). The CDR3 totals 17 residues. Germline lookup yields CDR1 SNHLY and CDR2 FYNNEI. V lost 6 bases to trimming and J lost 0 bases, with 20 bases between them.